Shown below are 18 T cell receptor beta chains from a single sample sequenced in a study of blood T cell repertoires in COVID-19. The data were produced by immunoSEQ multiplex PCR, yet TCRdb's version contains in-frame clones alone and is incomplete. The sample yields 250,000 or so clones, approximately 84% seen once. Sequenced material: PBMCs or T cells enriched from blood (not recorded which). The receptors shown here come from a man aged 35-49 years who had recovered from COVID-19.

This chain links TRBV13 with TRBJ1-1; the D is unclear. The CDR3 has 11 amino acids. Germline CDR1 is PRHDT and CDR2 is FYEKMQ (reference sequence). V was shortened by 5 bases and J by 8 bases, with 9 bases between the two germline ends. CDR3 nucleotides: TGTGCCAGCAGCCTCACTGTGGAAGCTTTCTTT. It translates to CASSLTVEAFF.

CDR3 sequence (DNA): TGTGCCAGCTCACCACTCCGCGGGGGGAACTACGAGCAGTACTTC. This sequence encodes CASSPLRGGNYEQYF. V usage is TRBV18 and J usage is TRBJ2-7; 8 bases line up with TRBD2. CDR3 size: 15 residues. After removal of 1 base from V and 3 bases from J, the junction contained 5 bases not matched to a gene. Looked up from germline, CDR1 is KGHSH and CDR2 is LQKENI.

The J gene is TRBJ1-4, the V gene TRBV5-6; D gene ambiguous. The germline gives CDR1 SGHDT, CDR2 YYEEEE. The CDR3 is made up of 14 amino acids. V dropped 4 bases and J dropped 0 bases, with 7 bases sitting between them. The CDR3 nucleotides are TGTGCCAGCAGCGCACGCGCAACTAATGAAAAACTGTTTTTT. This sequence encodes CASSARATNEKLFF.

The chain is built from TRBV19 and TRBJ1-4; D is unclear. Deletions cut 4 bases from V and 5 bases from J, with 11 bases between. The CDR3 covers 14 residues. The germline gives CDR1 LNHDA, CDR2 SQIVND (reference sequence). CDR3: CASSKSSSNEKLFF. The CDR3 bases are TGTGCCAGTAGTAAGTCGAGTTCCAATGAAAAACTGTTTTTT. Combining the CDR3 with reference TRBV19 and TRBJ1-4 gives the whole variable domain DGGITQSPKYLFRKEGQNVTLSCEQNLNHDAMYWYRQDPGQGLRLIYYSQIVNDFQKGDIAEGYSVSREKKESFPLTVTSAQKNPTAFYLCASSKSSSNEKLFFGSGTQLSVL.

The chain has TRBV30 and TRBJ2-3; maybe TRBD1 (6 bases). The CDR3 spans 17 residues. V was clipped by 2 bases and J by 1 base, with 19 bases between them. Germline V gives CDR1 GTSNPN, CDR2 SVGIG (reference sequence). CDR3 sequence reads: CAWSYNTGSWGTDTQYF. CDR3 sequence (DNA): TGTGCCTGGAGTTATAATACAGGGTCCTGGGGCACAGATACGCAGTATTTT.

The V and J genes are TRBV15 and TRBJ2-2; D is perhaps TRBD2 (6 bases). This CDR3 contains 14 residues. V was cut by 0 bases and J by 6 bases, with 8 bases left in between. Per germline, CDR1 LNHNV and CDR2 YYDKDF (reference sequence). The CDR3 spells CATSREGTPGELFF. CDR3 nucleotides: TGTGCCACCAGCAGAGAGGGGACTCCCGGGGAGCTGTTTTTT.

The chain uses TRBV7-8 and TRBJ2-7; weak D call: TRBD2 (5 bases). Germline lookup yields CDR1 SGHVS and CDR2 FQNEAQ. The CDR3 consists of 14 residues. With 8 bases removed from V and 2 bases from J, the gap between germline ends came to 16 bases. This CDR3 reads CASGETGSPYEQYF. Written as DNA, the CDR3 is TGTGCCAGCGGTGAGACGGGATCACCCTACGAGCAGTACTTC.

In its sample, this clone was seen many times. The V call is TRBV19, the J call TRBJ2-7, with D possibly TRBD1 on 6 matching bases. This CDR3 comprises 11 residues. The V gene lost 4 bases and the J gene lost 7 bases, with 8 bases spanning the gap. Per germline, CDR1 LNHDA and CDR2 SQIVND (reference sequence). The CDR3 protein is CASSTGQEQYF. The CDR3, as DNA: TGTGCCAGTAGTACCGGACAGGAGCAGTACTTC.

The CDR3 DNA is TGTGCCTGGAGTTCCTTCGGGACAGGGGGCGCCCTCCAAGAGACCCAGTACTTC. It is translated as CAWSSFGTGGALQETQYF. V is TRBV30 and J is TRBJ2-5; 12 bases are shared with TRBD1. Germline assignment: CDR1 GTSNPN and CDR2 SVGIG (reference sequence). This CDR3 is built from 18 residues. V shed 2 bases and J 1 base; nucleotides not matched to a gene: 11.

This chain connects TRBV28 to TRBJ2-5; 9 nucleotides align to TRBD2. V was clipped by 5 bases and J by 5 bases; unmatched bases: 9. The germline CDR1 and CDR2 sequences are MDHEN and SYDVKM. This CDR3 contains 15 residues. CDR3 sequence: CASSLSGSGEETQYF. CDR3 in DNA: TGTGCCAGCAGTCTTAGCGGGAGTGGGGAGGAGACCCAGTACTTC.

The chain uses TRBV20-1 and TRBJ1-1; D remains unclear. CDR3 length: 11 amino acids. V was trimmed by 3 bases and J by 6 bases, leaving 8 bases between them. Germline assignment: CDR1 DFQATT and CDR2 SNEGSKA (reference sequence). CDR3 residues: CSARASPEAFF. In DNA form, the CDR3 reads TGCAGTGCTAGGGCATCTCCTGAAGCTTTCTTT.

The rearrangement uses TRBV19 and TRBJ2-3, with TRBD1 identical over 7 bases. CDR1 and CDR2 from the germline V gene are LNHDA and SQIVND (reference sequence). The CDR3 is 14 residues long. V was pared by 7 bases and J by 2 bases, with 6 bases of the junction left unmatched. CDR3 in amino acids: CASTQTGHTDTQYF. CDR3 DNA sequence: TGTGCCAGTACCCAGACAGGGCACACAGATACGCAGTATTTT.

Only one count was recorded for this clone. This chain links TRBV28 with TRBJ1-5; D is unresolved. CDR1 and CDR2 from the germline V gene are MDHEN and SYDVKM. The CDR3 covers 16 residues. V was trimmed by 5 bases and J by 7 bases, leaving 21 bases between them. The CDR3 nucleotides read TGTGCCAGCAGTCTGATACCGACGGTCAGCAGGCAGCCCCAGCATTTT. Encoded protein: CASSLIPTVSRQPQHF.

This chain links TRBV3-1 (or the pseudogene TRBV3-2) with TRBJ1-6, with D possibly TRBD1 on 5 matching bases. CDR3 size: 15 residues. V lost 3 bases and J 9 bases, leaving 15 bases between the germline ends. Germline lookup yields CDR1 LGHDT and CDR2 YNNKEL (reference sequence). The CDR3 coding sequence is TGTGCCAGCAGCCATATGGGGACTGGAAGTTCACCCCTCCACTTT. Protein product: CASSHMGTGSSPLHF.

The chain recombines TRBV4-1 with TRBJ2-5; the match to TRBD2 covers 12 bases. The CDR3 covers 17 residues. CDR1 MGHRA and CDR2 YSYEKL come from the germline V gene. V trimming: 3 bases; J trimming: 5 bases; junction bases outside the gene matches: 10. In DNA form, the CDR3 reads TGCGCCAGCAGCCACGGACGACTAGCGGGAGTGACTGAGACCCAGTACTTC. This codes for CASSHGRLAGVTETQYF.

CDR3 nucleotide sequence: TGTGCCAGTAGTATAGATCTGGCGGCATCCTACGAGCAGTACTTC. It encodes CASSIDLAASYEQYF. The genes are TRBV19 and TRBJ2-7, with D uncertain. This CDR3 has 15 amino acids. V dropped 0 bases and J dropped 1 base, with 10 bases sitting between them. From germline, CDR1 is LNHDA and CDR2 SQIVND (reference sequence).

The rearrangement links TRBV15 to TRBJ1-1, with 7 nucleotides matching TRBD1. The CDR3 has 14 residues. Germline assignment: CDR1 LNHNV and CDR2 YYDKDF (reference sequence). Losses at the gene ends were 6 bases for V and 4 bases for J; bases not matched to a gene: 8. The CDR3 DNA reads TGTGCCACCAGTACGCAGGGGGGAGGCACTGAAGCTTTCTTT. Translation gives CATSTQGGGTEAFF.

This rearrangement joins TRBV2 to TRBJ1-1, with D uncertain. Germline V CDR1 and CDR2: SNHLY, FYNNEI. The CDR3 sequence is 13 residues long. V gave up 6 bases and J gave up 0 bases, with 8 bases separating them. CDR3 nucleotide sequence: TGTGCCAGCAGGAGAGAAATGAACACTGAAGCTTTCTTT. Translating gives CASRREMNTEAFF.